Included here is one TCR beta chain sequence, with context. Its antigen is undetermined. The sample comes from a study of monozygotic twins with inflammatory bowel disease. Each TCR library used 3,000 to 3,500 ng of total RNA. After re-calling the 5' RACE reads, TCRdb lists one entry per CDR3 protein, DNA absent. The table gives 310,000 or so distinct CDR3 sequences; the top ten clones make up around 2% of it. Germline V lookup: CDR1 SGHTA, CDR2 FQGNSA. The CDR3 loop spans 14 amino acids. Study-wide findings and caveats: There was no support for any single strong signal or clonotype associated with IBD. Patient-specific immunosuppressive treatments may have made repertoires more variable.

The source of this sequence is a human donor with ulcerative colitis or Crohn's disease, or a healthy co-twin of an affected twin (not recorded which). Input material: blood. The J gene is TRBJ1-6, the V gene TRBV7-2; the D gene TCRdb calls, TRBD1, cannot be checked with no DNA. The CDR3 sequence is CASSLYRGAAPLHF.